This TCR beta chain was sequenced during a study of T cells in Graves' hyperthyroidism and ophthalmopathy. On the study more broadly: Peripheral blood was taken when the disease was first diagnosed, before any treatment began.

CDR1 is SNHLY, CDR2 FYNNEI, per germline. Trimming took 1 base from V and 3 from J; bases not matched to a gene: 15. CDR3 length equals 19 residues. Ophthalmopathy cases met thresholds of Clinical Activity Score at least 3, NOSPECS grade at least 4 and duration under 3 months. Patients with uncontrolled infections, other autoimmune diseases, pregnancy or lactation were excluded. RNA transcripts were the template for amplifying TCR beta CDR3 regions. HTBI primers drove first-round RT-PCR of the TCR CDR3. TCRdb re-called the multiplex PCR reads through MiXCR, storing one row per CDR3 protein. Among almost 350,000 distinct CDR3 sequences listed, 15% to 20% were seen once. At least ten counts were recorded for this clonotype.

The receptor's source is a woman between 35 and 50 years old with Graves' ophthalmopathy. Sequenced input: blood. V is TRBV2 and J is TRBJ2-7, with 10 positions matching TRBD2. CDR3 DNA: TGTGCCAGCAGTGAAGAGGTTTCGTTTATAGCGGGAGGCCTCTACGAGCAGTACTTC. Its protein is CASSEEVSFIAGGLYEQYF.